The next 24 T cell receptor beta chains were all read from a single sample in a study of T cell repertoires in aging, cancer and after chemotherapy. A mixed TRB-A/B primer pool amplified rearranged TRB by multiplex touch-down PCR. TCRdb ran MiXCR on the multiplex PCR reads and lists one entry per CDR3 protein. The sample has 8,100 or so distinct CDR3 sequences; more than 25% are singletons. Amplification of TCR beta used genomic DNA extracted from peripheral blood. Material for sequencing was blood. Receptors originate from a human donor in good health.

The CDR3 DNA is TGTGCCAGCAGCCAAGCAGGGAAGTATACCGGGGAGCTGTTTTTT. Residues: CASSQAGKYTGELFF. The chain joins TRBV4-2 to TRBJ2-2; maybe TRBD1 (5 bases). The CDR3 is 15 amino acids. The V end was cut by 1 base, the J end by 5 bases, with 11 bases between. Germline V gives CDR1 LGHNA, CDR2 YNFKEQ.

This clonotype has more than one count but fewer than ten. The chain recombines TRBV5-1 with TRBJ1-2; a weak D match, TRBD1 (5 bases). Trimming removed 1 base at V and 3 bases at J, with 7 bases between. Germline V gene lookup returns CDR1 SGHRS and CDR2 YFSETQ. This CDR3 comprises 13 residues. CDR3 sequence reads: CASSLKGHYGYTF. The CDR3 region has the DNA TGCGCCAGCAGCTTGAAGGGACACTATGGCTACACCTTC.

This chain uses TRBV7-3 with TRBJ2-3; D gene ambiguous. CDR1 and CDR2 (germline): SGHTA, FQGTGA. This CDR3 has 16 amino acids. V was cut by 5 bases and J by 1 base, with 16 bases left in between. The CDR3 is CASSGKTGSGTDTQYF. For the CDR3, the DNA is TGTGCCAGCAGCGGAAAAACTGGCTCTGGCACAGATACGCAGTATTTT.

There are a few counts of this clonotype. The chain uses TRBV18 and TRBJ1-1; no definite D call. The germline V gene encodes CDR1 KGHSH and CDR2 LQKENI. There are 13 residues in the CDR3. Between the trimmed V and J ends, which lost 3 bases and 1 base, there was a span of 6 bases. CDR3 DNA: TGTGCCAGCTCACCGGACGGGAACACTGAAGCTTTCTTT. Translation: CASSPDGNTEAFF.

The chain recombines TRBV6-6 with TRBJ2-5; perhaps TRBD2 as D (5 bases). Deletions cut 6 bases from V and 5 bases from J, with 22 bases between. This CDR3 region has 16 residues. Germline assignment: CDR1 MNHNY and CDR2 SVGAGI (reference sequence). The DNA of the CDR3 is TGTGCCAGCAGCGAGAAGGCTAAATCCCCGGGGGAGACCCAGTACTTC. The encoded protein is CASSEKAKSPGETQYF.

In its sample, this clonotype was seen once. J is TRBJ2-1 and V is TRBV9; 15 bases line up with TRBD2. Germline lookup yields CDR1 SGDLS and CDR2 YYNGEE. This CDR3 comprises 18 residues. V shed 4 bases and J 1 base; nucleotides not matched to a gene: 6. The CDR3 loop reads CASSPRGLAGGSYNEQFF. The DNA of the CDR3 is TGTGCCAGCAGCCCCCGTGGACTAGCGGGAGGGTCCTACAATGAGCAGTTCTTC.

The chain employs TRBV9 and TRBJ2-3; D remains unclear. CDR1 is SGDLS and CDR2 is YYNGEE in the germline V gene. This CDR3 has 16 residues. DNA for the CDR3: TGTGTTAGCAGCGCGCCCCGGAGTAGCCGGGTAGATACGCAGTATTTT. Protein: CVSSAPRSSRVDTQYF. Variable domain in full (rest from reference TRBV9 and TRBJ2-3): DSGVTQTPKHLITATGQRVTLRCSPRSGDLSVYWYQQSLDQGLQFLIQYYNGEERAKGNILERFSAQQFPDLHSELNLSSLELGDSALYFCVSSAPRSSRVDTQYFGPGTRLTVL.

The chain recombines TRBV6-1 with TRBJ1-3; possibly TRBD1 for D (6 bases). The length of the CDR3 is 15 residues. The V gene lost 0 bases and the J gene lost 4 bases, with 10 bases spanning the gap. Germline assignment: CDR1 MNHNS and CDR2 SASEGT. For the CDR3, the DNA is TGTGCCAGCAGTGAAGCGATCGGACAGGGAAACACCATATATTTT. Its protein product is CASSEAIGQGNTIYF.

This clonotype is termed medium-sized. The chain has TRBV27 and TRBJ2-3; 13 bases fit TRBD2. The CDR3 runs 13 residues. The trim removed 10 bases at V and 5 bases at J, leaving 3 bases unmatched. Germline loops: CDR1 MNHEY, CDR2 SMNVEV (reference sequence). The CDR3: CATTSGRKDTQYF. CDR3 DNA: TGTGCCACGACTAGCGGGAGGAAAGATACGCAGTATTTT.

This clonotype was seen a handful of times. The chain couples TRBV19 to TRBJ1-4; no firm D call. CDR3 size: 14 residues. In germline, CDR1 is LNHDA, CDR2 SQIVND (reference sequence). V was pared by 1 base and J by 7 bases, with 10 bases between. CDR3 protein: CASSIARSTEKLFF. CDR3 sequence (DNA): TGTGCCAGTAGTATAGCCAGGTCGACTGAAAAACTGTTTTTT. Variable domain in full (rest from reference TRBV19 and TRBJ1-4): DGGITQSPKYLFRKEGQNVTLSCEQNLNHDAMYWYRQDPGQGLRLIYYSQIVNDFQKGDIAEGYSVSREKKESFPLTVTSAQKNPTAFYLCASSIARSTEKLFFGSGTQLSVL.

This clonotype was observed a handful of times. V is TRBV20-1 and J is TRBJ2-4, with 10 nucleotides matching TRBD2. The CDR3 covers 15 residues. Trimming removed 6 bases from V and 5 bases from J; junction bases left unmatched: 10. CDR1 is DFQATT and CDR2 is SNEGSKA in the germline V gene (reference sequence). DNA for the CDR3: TGCAGTGCACGGAAGCGGGAGGGCCCGGAAAACATTCAGTACTTC. This sequence encodes CSARKREGPENIQYF.

V usage is TRBV28 and J usage is TRBJ1-2; perhaps TRBD1 as D (6 bases). The germline gives CDR1 MDHEN, CDR2 SYDVKM. Trimming took 5 bases from V and 3 from J, leaving 19 bases between them. This CDR3 region has 16 residues. DNA of the CDR3: TGTGCCAGCAGTCCCCCAGGGCAGGGGCCGGACTATGGCTACACCTTC. This translates into CASSPPGQGPDYGYTF.

This clonotype has more than one count but fewer than ten. The chain uses TRBV12-3 or TRBV12-4 and TRBJ1-1; D remains ambiguous. The CDR3 contains 10 residues. V shed 7 bases and J shed 7 bases, with 7 bases lying between them. The CDR3 nucleotides read TGTGCCAGCAAATGGAGTGAAGCTTTCTTT. Translation gives CASKWSEAFF.

In its sample, this clonotype was seen a few times. V gene TRBV10-3 combines with J gene TRBJ2-5; 7 nucleotides match TRBD2. This CDR3 has 15 residues. Germline-derived CDR1 and CDR2 are ENHRY and SYGVKD. The J segment lost 2 bases and the V segment lost 2 bases, leaving 5 bases of the junction unmatched. As DNA, the CDR3 is TGTGCCATCAGTGAGGGGAGGGAGATACAAGAGACCCAGTACTTC. The encoded protein is CAISEGREIQETQYF.

This chain links TRBV24-1 with TRBJ2-5; 11 nucleotides align to TRBD2. The CDR3 is 17 residues long. V shed 4 bases and J 5 bases; nucleotides not matched to a gene: 11. Per germline, CDR1 KGHDR and CDR2 SFDVKD. The CDR3 DNA sequence: TGTGCCACCAGTGACCCCGGGACTAGCGGATTAGTGGAGACCCAGTACTTC. Its translation: CATSDPGTSGLVETQYF.

V gene TRBV6-1 combines with J gene TRBJ1-4; D may be TRBD1 (5 bases). The CDR3 is made up of 16 amino acids. V shed 3 bases and J shed 7 bases, with 18 bases lying between them. CDR1 is MNHNS, CDR2 SASEGT, per germline. The DNA of the CDR3 is TGTGCCAGCAGTGACTCCTGGGGGGGAGGGAGTGAAAAACTGTTTTTT. It encodes CASSDSWGGGSEKLFF.

The chain joins TRBV28 to TRBJ2-5, with a tentative D call TRBD2 (6 bases). Germline assignment: CDR1 MDHEN and CDR2 SYDVKM. V was trimmed by 11 bases and J by 4 bases, leaving 17 bases between them. CDR3 length equals 13 residues. The CDR3 region has the DNA TGTGCCGGACGGCGGAGGGACCGAGAGACCCAGTACTTC. This encodes CAGRRRDRETQYF.

In this sample, this clonotype turned up a few times. Written as DNA, the CDR3 is TGTGCCAGCAGCAGGGACAGGATAACCGGGGAGCTGTTTTTT. Amino acids: CASSRDRITGELFF. The J gene is TRBJ2-2, the V gene TRBV6-5, with 8 bases matching TRBD1. Germline CDR1 is MNHEY and CDR2 is SVGAGI. CDR3 length: 14 amino acids. Unmatched junction bases numbered 5, after V lost 6 bases and J lost 5 bases.

There are a few counts of this clonotype. The gene calls are TRBV10-3 and TRBJ2-2; D is perhaps TRBD1 or TRBD2 (5 bases each). Germline V gives CDR1 ENHRY, CDR2 SYGVKD. The CDR3 totals 14 residues. The V gene lost 4 bases and the J gene lost 7 bases, with 13 bases spanning the gap. In DNA, the CDR3 is TGTGCCATCAGTGTTGGGGGAGAGGGCGGGGAGCTGTTTTTT. Translation: CAISVGGEGGELFF.

A few counts support this clonotype. This chain uses TRBV25-1 with TRBJ2-1; D unresolved. V was clipped by 3 bases and J by 0 bases, with 12 bases between them. CDR1 and CDR2 (germline): MGHDK, SYGVNS. This CDR3 comprises 16 residues. CDR3 protein: CASSDPTPSSYNEQFF. CDR3 coding DNA: TGTGCCAGCAGTGATCCGACACCGAGCTCCTACAATGAGCAGTTCTTC.

This clonotype came up once. One base away lies a much larger clone, so this may be a sequencing read error. This sequence joins TRBV6-6 and TRBJ2-6; D may match TRBD1 or TRBD2 (5 bases each). This CDR3 is built from 17 residues. The germline V gene encodes CDR1 MNHNY and CDR2 SVGAGI (reference sequence). CDR3 DNA sequence: TGTGCCAGCAGTTACGGAGGAGGAGGAACCGGGGCCAACATCCTGACTTTC. It codes for CASSYGGGGTGANILTF.

This chain connects TRBV20-1 to TRBJ1-2, with TRBD1 as a possible D gene (5 bases). V lost 1 base and J 8 bases, leaving 11 bases between the germline ends. CDR3 size: 12 residues. The V gene's germline CDR1 is DFQATT and CDR2 SNEGSKA (reference sequence). The CDR3 DNA follows: TGCAGTGCTAGAGGAGGGGATTGGGGCTACACCTTC. Translated, it gives CSARGGDWGYTF.

The chain employs TRBV6-1 and TRBJ2-5; a weak D match, TRBD2 (5 bases). The CDR3 covers 14 residues. The V and J ends lost 5 bases and 5 bases respectively, with 15 bases between them. CDR1 and CDR2 from the germline V gene are MNHNS and SASEGT. CDR3 DNA: TGTGCCAGCAGTTACTCTCTACTAGGGGAGACCCAGTACTTC. Translating gives CASSYSLLGETQYF.

V and J are TRBV14 and TRBJ1-1; D ambiguous. CDR1 and CDR2 (germline): SGHDN, FVKESK. Between the trimmed V and J ends, which lost 3 bases and 0 bases, there was a span of 5 bases. The CDR3 length is 13 residues. In nucleotides, the CDR3 is TGTGCCAGCAGCCAGCTCGTGAACACTGAAGCTTTCTTT. This gives the protein CASSQLVNTEAFF.